This T cell receptor beta chain was recovered during a study of cytomegalovirus exposure and HLA in healthy donors. General observations from the study: In a later analysis, a missense DCLRE1C variant was linked to TCR beta V- and J-gene trimming. As a later analysis showed, several of the most significant clusters appeared to be linked to common viral pathogens.

The CDR3 covers 15 residues. V was clipped by 4 bases and J by 8 bases, with 17 bases between them. Per the germline V gene, CDR1 is SGHDN and CDR2 is FVKESK. It was with 60 Vbeta and 13 Jbeta primers that the PCR ran. TCRdb keeps only in-frame clones here, not all; method: immunoSEQ multiplex PCR. The repertoire holds around 150,000 clones, with 80% as singletons. With regard to this clone: What it binds is unknown.

The source is a man in his thirties or forties in good health and CMV-seronegative. The rearrangement links TRBV14 to TRBJ1-4; D is unclear. The specimen was PBMCs. CDR3 sequence: CASSRGPSEYEKLFF. The CDR3 nucleotides read TGTGCCAGCAGCCGCGGGCCCTCCGAGTACGAAAAACTGTTTTTT.